The entry that follows covers one T cell receptor (beta chain) sequence. The antigen is undetermined. The data stem from a study of OX40 agonist ivuxolimab in advanced cancers. Across the study: Subjects had a mean age of 60 years, with a range of roughly 20 to 80; about 83% were male. Partial responses were seen in three patients, one with hepatocellular carcinoma and two with cutaneous melanoma. Overall study results and limits: The authors also found low normalized T-cell clonal expansion in some nonresponders.

The data were produced by immunoSEQ multiplex PCR, yet TCRdb's version contains in-frame clones alone and is incomplete. The profile shows fewer than 60,000 clones, 88% of them singletons. This clonotype originated in an adult with an advanced solid tumor such as melanoma, head and neck, liver or kidney cancer. Sequencing was performed on CD4+ or CD8+ T cells sorted from blood, taken in a trial of the OX40 agonist ivuxolimab.

The CDR3 sequence: CASSLEGGGKTQYF. CDR3 in DNA: TGTGCCAGCAGCTTAGAAGGGGGCGGAAAGACCCAGTACTTC. This rearrangement joins TRBV5-5 to TRBJ2-5; 7 nucleotides align to TRBD1. This CDR3 spans 14 amino acids. Germline trimming cut 2 bases from V and 6 bases from J; bases unmatched to any gene: 7. The germline CDR1 and CDR2 sequences are SGHKS and YYEKEE (reference sequence).